One sample yielded the 19 T cell receptor beta chains listed below, sequenced in a study of T cell responses to AZD1222 COVID-19 vaccine. Libraries were prepared by immunoSEQ multiplex PCR; TCRdb keeps only in-frame clonotypes and omits some of them. The sample yields about 200,000 clones, 90% to 95% seen once. The sample in question was peripheral blood, obtained 28 days after the second dose of the MenACWY control vaccine. These receptor sequences come from an adult who received the MenACWY meningococcal vaccine as a control.

The rearrangement links TRBV14 to TRBJ1-1, with D uncertain. Trimming took off 4 bases at V and 1 base at J, with 16 bases between the two ends. The CDR3 length is 16 residues. From germline, CDR1 is SGHDN and CDR2 FVKESK. The CDR3 DNA is TGTGCCAGCAGCCGGGTAGGGCTGGCGGCGAACACTGAAGCTTTCTTT. Translated, it gives CASSRVGLAANTEAFF. Based on the CDR3 plus reference TRBV14 and TRBJ1-1, the full variable domain is EAGVTQFPSHSVIEKGQTVTLRCDPISGHDNLYWYRRVMGKEIKFLLHFVKESKQDESGMPNNRFLAERTGGTYSTLKVQPAELEDSGVYFCASSRVGLAANTEAFFGQGTRLTVV.

This clone was recorded only once. V and J are TRBV6-1 and TRBJ2-1, with a possible D match to TRBD2 (5 bases). Germline V CDR1 and CDR2: MNHNS, SASEGT. The length of the CDR3 is 16 residues. V was trimmed by 2 bases and J by 6 bases, leaving 17 bases between them. The CDR3 DNA reads TGTGCCAGCAGTGAAATGACCGCGGAGGTACGCAATGAGCAGTTCTTC. Its translation: CASSEMTAEVRNEQFF.

The J gene is TRBJ2-1, the V gene TRBV4-1; tentatively, D is TRBD2 (6 bases). CDR3 length equals 17 residues. V was shortened by 0 bases and J by 4 bases, with 16 bases between the two germline ends. Germline V lookup: CDR1 MGHRA, CDR2 YSYEKL. In DNA, the CDR3 is TGCGCCAGCAGCCAAGATCCCGCCCTAGCGACATACAATGAGCAGTTCTTC. Encoded protein: CASSQDPALATYNEQFF.

V gene TRBV7-8 combines with J gene TRBJ2-7; 10 nucleotides agree with TRBD2. The CDR3 loop spans 15 amino acids. Trimming at V came to 5 bases and at J to 2 bases, leaving 6 bases not matched to a gene. From germline, CDR1 is SGHVS and CDR2 FQNEAQ. The CDR3 loop is CASSVRTSGAYEQYF. The CDR3 nucleotides read TGTGCCAGCAGCGTCCGGACTAGCGGAGCCTACGAGCAGTACTTC.

The V and J genes are TRBV6-1 and TRBJ1-4; D call uncertain. CDR1 and CDR2 from the germline V gene are MNHNS and SASEGT. The CDR3 covers 15 residues. With 2 bases removed from V and 8 bases from J, the gap between germline ends came to 15 bases. The CDR3 DNA is TGTGCCAGCAGTGAAAACTGGGGTGTGGGGGAAAAACTGTTTTTT. Protein sequence: CASSENWGVGEKLFF.

This clone was recorded only once. The V and J genes are TRBV5-1 and TRBJ2-5; D ambiguous. Germline V gene sequence: CDR1 SGHRS, CDR2 YFSETQ. The length of the CDR3 is 12 residues. V gave up 0 bases and J gave up 5 bases, with 5 bases separating them. The chain's CDR3 is CASSLVGETQYF. For the CDR3, the DNA is TGCGCCAGCAGCTTGGTGGGTGAGACCCAGTACTTC.

This chain connects TRBV27 to TRBJ2-1, with a possible D match to TRBD2 (5 bases). CDR1 is MNHEY and CDR2 is SMNVEV in the germline V gene (reference sequence). V lost 3 bases, J lost 0 bases, and 12 bases lay in between. The CDR3 sequence is 16 residues long. The CDR3 DNA reads TGTGCCAGCAGTTTCACAGCGGCTTCCTCCTACAATGAGCAGTTCTTC. Translated, it gives CASSFTAASSYNEQFF.

The gene calls are TRBV6-5 and TRBJ1-4, with a possible D match to TRBD1 (6 bases). V was trimmed by 3 bases and J by 6 bases, leaving 11 bases between them. The germline gives CDR1 MNHEY, CDR2 SVGAGI. This CDR3 comprises 14 residues. CDR3 sequence (DNA): TGTGCCAGCAGTTATGGACAGAGATATGAAAAACTGTTTTTT. Translated, it gives CASSYGQRYEKLFF.

CDR3 sequence: CASSLAGNSNQPQHF. CDR3 nucleotides: TGTGCCAGCAGCTTAGCCGGGAATAGCAATCAGCCCCAGCATTTT. The chain links TRBV7-8 to TRBJ1-5; D ambiguous. This CDR3 region has 15 residues. Germline CDR1 SGHVS, CDR2 FQNEAQ. V was shortened by 0 bases and J by 0 bases, with 6 bases between the two germline ends.

The CDR3 DNA reads TGTGCTAGTGGTCGATGGAAGGGGGAAGGCTACACCTTC. It yields the protein CASGRWKGEGYTF. The chain carries TRBV12-5 and TRBJ1-2; perhaps TRBD1 as D (6 bases). V was cut by 5 bases and J by 8 bases, with 15 bases left in between. There are 13 residues in the CDR3. The germline V gene has CDR1 LGHNT and CDR2 FRNRAP.

The chain combines TRBV11-2 with TRBJ2-3, with 10 bases fitting TRBD2. V trimming: 6 bases; J trimming: 2 bases; junction bases outside the gene matches: 8. The V gene's germline CDR1 is SGHAT and CDR2 FQNNGV. CDR3 length: 16 amino acids. The chain's CDR3 is CASRPSGRHLTDTQYF. DNA for the CDR3: TGTGCCAGCAGACCTAGCGGGAGACACCTCACAGATACGCAGTATTTT. Based on the CDR3 plus reference TRBV11-2 and TRBJ2-3, the full variable domain is EAGVAQSPRYKIIEKRQSVAFWCNPISGHATLYWYQQILGQGPKLLIQFQNNGVVDDSQLPKDRFSAERLKGVDSTLKIQPAKLEDSAVYLCASRPSGRHLTDTQYFGPGTRLTVL.

The rearrangement joins TRBV4-2 to TRBJ2-1; TRBD2 matches 11 bases. Germline CDR1 is LGHNA and CDR2 is YNFKEQ. This CDR3 has 15 residues. With 5 bases clipped from V and 7 bases from J, the junction kept 7 bases outside the gene matches. CDR3 DNA sequence: TGTGCCAGCAGCTTCACTAGCGGGAGTCGTAATGAGCAGTTCTTC. Translation: CASSFTSGSRNEQFF.

The V gene is TRBV5-4, the J gene TRBJ2-1; 10 nucleotides match TRBD2. V was clipped by 2 bases and J by 5 bases; unmatched bases: 7. The CDR3 length is 16 residues. Germline V gene data show CDR1 as SGHNT and CDR2 as YYREEE (reference sequence). CDR3 sequence reads: CASSLGSGRADNEQFF. The CDR3 bases are TGTGCCAGCAGCTTAGGAAGCGGGAGGGCCGACAATGAGCAGTTCTTC.

This chain uses TRBV19 with TRBJ2-3; 9 positions agree with TRBD2. CDR1 LNHDA and CDR2 SQIVND come from the germline V gene (reference sequence). J lost 4 bases, V lost 6 bases, and 2 bases had no gene match. CDR3 length: 13 residues. The CDR3 here is CASRGTSSDTQYF. In nucleotides, the CDR3 is TGTGCCAGTAGGGGGACTAGCTCAGATACGCAGTATTTT.

The sample holds many counts of this clone. The V call is TRBV5-1, the J call TRBJ2-6; 9 bases are a match to TRBD1. The V segment lost 5 bases and the J segment 1 base; nucleotides outside the gene matches: 10. Germline lookup yields CDR1 SGHRS and CDR2 YFSETQ. There are 18 residues in the CDR3. CDR3 in amino acids: CASRITGTGPSGANVLTF. In DNA form, the CDR3 reads TGCGCCAGCAGAATCACCGGGACAGGGCCTTCTGGGGCCAACGTCCTGACTTTC.

The J gene is TRBJ2-3, the V gene TRBV19; D is possibly TRBD2 (6 bases). This CDR3 is 15 amino acids long. Germline-derived CDR1 and CDR2 are LNHDA and SQIVND (reference sequence). Trimming shortened V by 3 bases and J by 0 bases, and 10 bases separated the two germline ends. The CDR3 sequence is CASSIAEGSTDTQYF. DNA of the CDR3: TGTGCCAGTAGTATCGCGGAGGGGAGCACAGATACGCAGTATTTT. Full variable domain (missing parts from reference TRBV19 and TRBJ2-3): DGGITQSPKYLFRKEGQNVTLSCEQNLNHDAMYWYRQDPGQGLRLIYYSQIVNDFQKGDIAEGYSVSREKKESFPLTVTSAQKNPTAFYLCASSIAEGSTDTQYFGPGTRLTVL.

The rearrangement joins TRBV7-3 to TRBJ2-2, with TRBD2 identical over 7 bases. V lost 5 bases to trimming and J lost 5 bases; unmatched junction nucleotides: 5. CDR1 SGHTA and CDR2 FQGTGA come from the germline V gene. CDR3 length: 14 residues. The CDR3 DNA is TGTGCCAGCAGCCGGGGGGAGGCTACCGGGGAGCTGTTTTTT. Translating gives CASSRGEATGELFF.

The rearrangement joins TRBV7-2 to TRBJ2-1; D is perhaps TRBD2 (6 bases). Germline loops: CDR1 SGHTA, CDR2 FQGNSA. This CDR3 contains 14 residues. The V gene lost 4 bases and the J gene lost 5 bases, with 12 bases spanning the gap. CDR3 sequence reads: CASSSGLPNNEQFF. The CDR3 DNA follows: TGTGCCAGCAGCTCCGGACTACCGAACAATGAGCAGTTCTTC.

This chain connects TRBV15 to TRBJ1-1; no clear D. From germline, CDR1 is LNHNV and CDR2 YYDKDF (reference sequence). The CDR3 is made up of 11 amino acids. V gave up 8 bases and J gave up 0 bases, with 4 bases separating them. The CDR3 region has the DNA TGTGCCACCCGGCTGAACACTGAAGCTTTCTTT. Translation gives CATRLNTEAFF.